This TCR beta chain is from a study of shared clonotypes between healthy human individuals. Overall study findings and caveats: Naive subsets tended to show greater estimated richness than memory subsets.

An approximately 210 ng quantity of DNA, 25,000 to 35,000 T cell genomes, went into the sorted-subset replicate PCRs. The authors' processing: ImmunoSEQ gave junction-only sequences without quality scores, so filtering differed. TCRdb's table, derived via immunoSEQ multiplex PCR, lists solely in-frame clones and lacks some. Clone size and the V and J calls come from that table; the DNA yielded D and trimming. The data contain over a million clones, 98% of them singletons. From germline, CDR1 is MNHEY and CDR2 SVGAGI. This CDR3 has 9 amino acids. The V gene lost 5 bases and the J gene lost 14 bases, with 9 bases spanning the gap. About this clone itself: The antigen remains undetermined.

The chain employs TRBV6-5 and TRBJ1-1; D gene unclear. Sequencing input: naive CD4+ T cells sorted from blood. Subset indicated: CD45RA+ positively selected. The sequence came from a man younger than 40 in good health. The CDR3 here is CASSPRPFF. Written as DNA, the CDR3 is TGTGCCAGCAGTCCACGGCCCTTCTTT.